The subject of this entry is one T cell receptor (beta chain). The entry originates in a study of PD-1 blockade in mismatch repair-deficient tumors. The CDR3 has 16 amino acids. Trimming left V 2 bases short and J 8 bases short, with 21 bases between. Germline V gives CDR1 MGHRA, CDR2 YSYEKL. TCRdb keeps only in-frame clones here, not all; method: immunoSEQ multiplex PCR. The table shows about 68,000 clones, with 70% to 85% occurring only once. This chain links TRBV4-1 with TRBJ1-2; D gene ambiguous. This clonotype was obtained from an adult with mismatch repair-deficient cancer. The specimen was peripheral blood, collected 2 weeks after starting pembrolizumab. CDR3 coding DNA: TGCGCCAGCAGCCAAAAGCGGTCGGGCACCGGGGTCGGCTACACCTTC. Translating it yields CASSQKRSGTGVGYTF.